Listed below are T cell receptor beta chains from one sample, sequenced in a study of identical twins. TCRdb used MiXCR to reprocess the 5' RACE reads, holding one entry per CDR3 protein. The table has approximately 280,000 distinct CDR3 sequences, about 8.3% seen once. These records were also assigned to another study, of yellow fever vaccine responses in identical twins.

Source material: memory (CD45RO+) T cells sorted from blood. The source of these receptors is a woman aged 18-29 years in good health. The conserved cysteine and the conserved F or W are not part of the CDR3 here.

v_call cdr3_length cdr3_aa
TRBV11-1 11 ASSLDTIYGYT
TRBV28 14 ASSTGLAGTSYEQY
TRBV7-9 14 ASSPQGTSEYNEQF
TRBV9 13 ASSVLEGSYNEQF
TRBV12-3/TRBV12-4 11 ASRDRATNEQF
TRBV25-1 14 ASSDHTDRAEEKLF
TRBV19 12 ASSITDNTDTQY
TRBV6-2/TRBV6-3 13 ASSDFRGSKEKLF
TRBV7-6 11 ASSFTDTDTQY
TRBV5-1 11 ASRPTTTLGQF
TRBV14 12 ASSHRTGANVLT
TRBV6-1 15 ASTTLAGGRRADTQY
TRBV3-1 14 ASSQDGLTVNYGYT
TRBV28 14 ASSEHYPPTYNEQF
TRBV28 14 ASRPPGLARRETQY
TRBV5-1 11 ASSLAQYYGYT
TRBV28 14 ASSRSWGLRNTEAF